These T cell receptor beta chains were read from a single sample in a study of cytomegalovirus exposure and HLA in healthy donors. Here immunoSEQ multiplex PCR was the method, and the copy in TCRdb shows in-frame clones only, minus some. The sample yields tens of thousands of clones, 78% seen once. Sequencing input: PBMCs. The source of these receptors is a male donor in good health and CMV-seropositive. The CDR3 runs from the conserved cysteine through the conserved F or W. The order of the fields is V gene, clone size, D gene, J gene, CDR3 DNA, CDR3 protein. The D gene is left open where the match is weak. Only some rows state a clone size, as once, few, many or a class for expanded clones.

TRBV28	-	TRBD1	TRBJ1-2	TGTGCCAGCAGCCGGGACAGGGACTACACCTTC	CASSRDRDYTF
TRBV5-6	few	TRBD2	TRBJ2-7	TGTGCCAGCAGCTTAGGGTCCGGACTAGCGGGAGGGAGGGAGCAGTACTTC	CASSLGSGLAGGREQYF
TRBV7-9	-	TRBD1	TRBJ1-2	TGTGCCAGCAACTCCGGACAGGGGATTTATGGCTACACCTTC	CASNSGQGIYGYTF
TRBV27	once	-	TRBJ2-1	TGTGCCAGCAGTGAGGACAGTTCCATTGGCAGCTCCTACAATGAGCAGTTCTTC	CASSEDSSIGSSYNEQFF
TRBV6-5	-	TRBD1	TRBJ2-7	TGTGCCAGCAGTTATAGGGGACAGGGGCACTACGAGCAGTACTTC	CASSYRGQGHYEQYF
TRBV5-1	-	TRBD2	TRBJ2-2	TGCGCCAGCAGCCCCAAAGCGGGGGGCCGGGCCGGGGAGCTGTTTTTT	CASSPKAGGRAGELFF
TRBV27	-	TRBD1	TRBJ2-2	TGTGCCAGCAGTTCCGTTCAGGGGGCCTTACTGAACACCGGGGAGCTGTTTTTT	CASSSVQGALLNTGELFF
TRBV11-2	-	TRBD1	TRBJ1-2	TGTGCCAGCAGCTCCAACAGGGGTTCTAACTATGGCTACACCTTC	CASSSNRGSNYGYTF
TRBV27	-	-	TRBJ2-1	TGTGCCACCCGGCCCCTTCAAGAAAGGGGGAATGAGCAGTTCTTC	CATRPLQERGNEQFF
TRBV5-6	-	TRBD1	TRBJ2-5	TGTGCCAGCAGCTGGACAGGGGAGGGGGGTTTCCAAGAGACCCAGTACTTC	CASSWTGEGGFQETQYF
TRBV5-1	-	-	TRBJ2-2	TGCGCCAGCAGCCTGGACAGTATTAACACCGGGGAGCTGTTTTTT	CASSLDSINTGELFF
TRBV18	-	-	TRBJ1-5	TGTGCCAGCTCACCACCAGGGGTTAGCAATCAGCCCCAGCATTTT	CASSPPGVSNQPQHF
TRBV19	-	TRBD2	TRBJ2-5	TGTGCCAGTAGTATTTTTCCTAGCGGGGGGATCCAAGAGACCCAGTACTTC	CASSIFPSGGIQETQYF
TRBV28	once	-	TRBJ1-2	TGTGCCAGCAGTAACAGGGCTCGCTACACCTTC	CASSNRARYTF
TRBV7-2	-	TRBD2	TRBJ2-7	TGTGCCAGCAGCGCCCGACCGGGACTAGAGAGGAACGAGCAGTACTTC	CASSARPGLERNEQYF
TRBV7-3	-	TRBD1	TRBJ2-2	TGTGCCAGCAGCTTAACTAGGGACAGGTCCGGGGAGCTGTTTTTT	CASSLTRDRSGELFF
TRBV10-3	once	-	TRBJ1-2	TGTGCCATCAGTGAATTTGACAGGCGGTATGGCTACACCTTC	CAISEFDRRYGYTF
TRBV19	-	-	TRBJ2-5	TGTGCCAGTAGTCGGGGTCACCAAGAGACCCAGTACTTC	CASSRGHQETQYF
TRBV9	-	-	TRBJ1-1	TGTGCCAGCAGCCCCCGGGGTAGGGCGGAGAACACTGAAGCTTTCTTT	CASSPRGRAENTEAFF
TRBV19	-	-	TRBJ1-5	TGTGCCAGTAGGATAGCATTCGAGCGAGGGGGTTCTCCCCAGCCCCAGCATTTT	CASRIAFERGGSPQPQHF
TRBV29-1	-	TRBD1	TRBJ2-7	TGCAGCGTCTGGGACAGGGGAATAGACGAGCAGTACTTC	CSVWDRGIDEQYF
TRBV18	once	TRBD1	TRBJ2-5	TGTGCCAGCTCACCAATCCAGACCGGGACAGGGGGCAAGTATGAGACCCAGTACTTC	CASSPIQTGTGGKYETQYF
TRBV18	-	TRBD2	TRBJ2-1	TGTGCCAGCTCACCACCCCTAGCGGGAGCGACCTACAATGAGCAGTTCTTC	CASSPPLAGATYNEQFF
TRBV18	many	-	TRBJ1-1	TGTGCCAGCGCAACAGGTTCGAACACTGAAGCTTTCTTT	CASATGSNTEAFF
TRBV7-2	-	TRBD1	TRBJ1-5	TGTGCCAGCAGCTCACGCAGGGGGGCAGGGGGCAATCAGCCCCAGCATTTT	CASSSRRGAGGNQPQHF
TRBV19	-	TRBD2	TRBJ2-1	TGTGCCAGTAGTATAGATACTAGCGGGAGTTGGGCTGAGCAGTTCTTC	CASSIDTSGSWAEQFF
TRBV7-9	-	-	TRBJ2-2	TGTGCCAGTAGGAACGGACAGAGAATCACCGGGGAGCTGTTTTTT	CASRNGQRITGELFF
TRBV28	-	-	TRBJ2-1	TGTGCCACGACTTTACCCTCACATGGTGAGCAGTTCTTC	CATTLPSHGEQFF
TRBV6-6	-	-	TRBJ1-2	TGTGCCAGCAGTTACTCGAGGTCAGACTTAAGCTATGGCTACACCTTC	CASSYSRSDLSYGYTF
TRBV5-1	-	TRBD2	TRBJ2-1	TGCGCCAGCAGCCCCCTTCCGGGACTAGCGGGAGGTGAGCAGTTCTTC	CASSPLPGLAGGEQFF
TRBV6-6	-	TRBD2	TRBJ2-1	TGTGCCAGCAGTGCGCCGGGACTAGAGCAGTTCTTC	CASSAPGLEQFF
TRBV6-1	-	TRBD1	TRBJ2-1	TGTGCCAGCAGTGGGGGACAGGGGTGGGAGCAGTTCTTC	CASSGGQGWEQFF
TRBV4-2	-	TRBD2	TRBJ2-7	TGTGCCAGCAGCCAAGCGGGGGGGCGCTACGAGCAGTACTTC	CASSQAGGRYEQYF
TRBV5-1	-	TRBD2	TRBJ2-1	TGCGCCAGCAGCACGGGACTAGCGGGAGCTGATGAGCAGTTCTTC	CASSTGLAGADEQFF
TRBV19	-	TRBD1	TRBJ1-5	TGTGCCAGCCTATCGACCGGGACAGATAATCAGCCCCAGCATTTT	CASLSTGTDNQPQHF
TRBV6-4	-	-	TRBJ2-2	TGTGCCAGCAGTGACCTTAGCGGGGAGCTGTTTTTT	CASSDLSGELFF
TRBV5-1	-	-	TRBJ1-2	TGCGCCAGCAGCTACCCAGGGGAAAACTATGGCTACACCTTC	CASSYPGENYGYTF
TRBV6-1	-	-	TRBJ1-4	TGTGCCAGCACCCAACCGGGAAGAGGTCGTGAAAAACTGTTTTTT	CASTQPGRGREKLFF
TRBV15	-	-	TRBJ2-1	TGTGCCACCAGGAAAGGAGGGATGGGCAATGAGCAGTTCTTC	CATRKGGMGNEQFF
TRBV30	-	TRBD1	TRBJ2-7	TGTGCCTGGGGCAAGACAGGGGCGGGAGAGCAGTACTTC	CAWGKTGAGEQYF
TRBV29-1	-	TRBD2	TRBJ2-5	TGCAGCGTTGTAGTGGGCCTAGCGGGAGGGAAGGAGTACTTC	CSVVVGLAGGKEYF
TRBV5-1	-	-	TRBJ1-5	TGCGCCAGCAGCTTGGCAGGGATCAATAGCAATCAGCCCCAGCATTTT	CASSLAGINSNQPQHF
TRBV21-1	-	-	TRBJ1-1	TGTGCCAGCGATGTTACAGGGGCGCGGGACACTGAAGCTTTCTTT	CASDVTGARDTEAFF
TRBV27	-	TRBD1	TRBJ2-7	TGTGCCAGCACCCCCTTAGGATCAGGGGGCCCTTACGAGCAGTACTTC	CASTPLGSGGPYEQYF
TRBV4-1	few	-	TRBJ1-1	TGCGCCAGCAGCCACCTTACAGGAGACAAAGCTTTCTTT	CASSHLTGDKAFF
TRBV27	-	-	TRBJ1-6	TGTGCCAGCAGTTTAACAGACAGCCTAAGCTCCTATAATTCACCCCTCCACTTT	CASSLTDSLSSYNSPLHF
TRBV2	few	-	TRBJ1-1	TGTGCCAGCAGGGGACAAATGAACACTGAAGCTTTCTTT	CASRGQMNTEAFF
TRBV29-1	-	-	TRBJ2-3	TGCAGCGTACTGGAGCAAACAGATACGCAGTATTTT	CSVLEQTDTQYF
TRBV29-1	-	-	TRBJ2-7	TGCAGCGCGATGACAGGTAGCGAGCAGTACTTC	CSAMTGSEQYF
TRBV7-9	-	-	TRBJ2-2	TGTGCCAGCAGGGTGGCGGGTTACGGGAGCCAGAGGGCCGGGGAGCTGTTTTTT	CASRVAGYGSQRAGELFF
TRBV5-6	-	TRBD1	TRBJ1-1	TGTGCCAGCAGCCAAAATTCCCGACAGGGCAGCACTGAAGCTTTCTTT	CASSQNSRQGSTEAFF
TRBV18	-	TRBD1	TRBJ1-1	TGTGCCAGCTTACAGGGGTCGGACACTGAAGCTTTCTTT	CASLQGSDTEAFF
TRBV7-3	few	TRBD1	TRBJ2-5	TGTGCCAGCAGCTTAAGACAGGGTAGCGAGACCCAGTACTTC	CASSLRQGSETQYF
TRBV7-9	-	-	TRBJ1-2	TGTGCCAGCAGCTTAGATGGTGGCAGGTGGGGCTACACCTTC	CASSLDGGRWGYTF